This TCR beta chain was sequenced during a study of OX40 agonist ivuxolimab in advanced cancers. Study-wide background: Patients were dosed intravenously with ivuxolimab at 0.01 to 10 mg/kg every 2 weeks. People in dose escalation had one of these cancers: hepatocellular carcinoma, melanoma, renal cell or head and neck cancer.

In regard to this clone: Its target is not known.

Method: immunoSEQ multiplex PCR; TCRdb's copy keeps in-frame clones and lacks some. The top ten clones hold over 2.5% of a sample with some 71,000 clones, more than 80% of them seen once. Study observations and caveats: In the expanded peripheral T cells, antigen specificity was never determined.

The sequencing used CD4+ or CD8+ T cells sorted from blood, collected in a trial of the OX40 agonist ivuxolimab. This receptor was obtained from an adult with an advanced solid tumor such as melanoma, head and neck, liver or kidney cancer.

The CDR3 DNA reads as TGTGCCAGCAGAAGGGGACAGGGGCCAGCCTCACCCCTCCACTTT. Translated, it gives CASRRGQGPASPLHF. This chain connects TRBV6-5 to TRBJ1-6; 10 bases align to TRBD1. Germline CDR1 is MNHEY and CDR2 is SVGAGI. Trimming removed 6 bases from V and 10 bases from J; junction bases left unmatched: 9. CDR3 length: 15 residues.